Below are 2 T cell receptor beta chains sequenced from a single sample in a study of T cell responses to AZD1222 COVID-19 vaccine. Some clones are missing from TCRdb's copy, which holds only in-frame ones; the method was immunoSEQ multiplex PCR. The sample lists tens of thousands of clones, approximately 92% occurring once. Sample: peripheral blood, taken 28 days after the second AZD1222 dose. All receptors come from an adult who received the AZD1222 COVID-19 vaccine.

The chain recombines TRBV6-5 with TRBJ1-5, with a weak D call TRBD1 (6 bases). Germline CDR1 MNHEY, CDR2 SVGAGI. The CDR3 covers 15 residues. V gave up 6 bases and J gave up 0 bases, with 12 bases separating them. CDR3 in amino acids: CASRATGLSNQPQHF. For the CDR3, the DNA is TGTGCCAGCAGGGCAACAGGGCTTAGCAATCAGCCCCAGCATTTT.

The V gene is TRBV2, the J gene TRBJ2-1; 13 bases align to TRBD2. The V gene's germline CDR1 is SNHLY and CDR2 FYNNEI. The CDR3 runs to 16 residues. V gave up 4 bases and J gave up 6 bases; unmatched junction bases: 6. This CDR3 is CASSGGGLAGTNEQFF. DNA of the CDR3: TGTGCCAGCAGTGGTGGGGGACTAGCGGGGACCAATGAGCAGTTCTTC.